These 7 T cell receptor beta chains were sequenced from one sample in a study of cytomegalovirus exposure and HLA in healthy donors. The PCR was carried out with 60 Vbeta primers and 13 Jbeta primers. Sequenced by immunoSEQ multiplex PCR; TCRdb stores in-frame clones only, minus some. This sample has 160,000 or so clones, with 81% found just once. The sequencing sample was made of PBMCs. The receptors shown here come from a woman in her late teens or twenties in good health and CMV-seropositive.

This chain connects TRBV7-2 to TRBJ2-5; D is possibly TRBD1 (6 bases). V shed 6 bases and J shed 5 bases, with 16 bases lying between them. The CDR3 contains 14 residues. Germline V gene lookup returns CDR1 SGHTA and CDR2 FQGNSA. DNA for the CDR3: TGTGCCAGCAGACGACAGGCAGGCCCGGAGACCCAGTACTTC. Its protein product is CASRRQAGPETQYF.

V and J are TRBV2 and TRBJ2-5, with 7 bases fitting TRBD2. The V gene end was trimmed by 4 bases and the J gene end by 5 bases; junction bases not matched to a gene: 4. CDR3 length: 13 residues. The V gene's germline CDR1 is SNHLY and CDR2 FYNNEI. The CDR3 here is CASSGTRGETQYF. The CDR3 region has the DNA TGTGCCAGCAGTGGGACTAGAGGGGAGACCCAGTACTTC.

The CDR3 DNA reads TGTGCCAGCAGCGTAGATGGCCGGGAAAGCTACGAGCAGTACTTC. Translated: CASSVDGRESYEQYF. This chain joins TRBV9 and TRBJ2-7; D is perhaps TRBD2 (5 bases). Germline-derived CDR1 and CDR2 are SGDLS and YYNGEE. The CDR3 runs to 15 residues. Trimming pared 0 bases from V and 3 bases from J, leaving 13 bases between.

The chain recombines TRBV7-9 with TRBJ1-6; 8 bases are shared with TRBD1. V was pared by 2 bases and J by 0 bases, with 6 bases of the junction left unmatched. The CDR3 covers 18 residues. The V gene's germline CDR1 is SEHNR and CDR2 FQNEAQ (reference sequence). The CDR3 loop is CASSLSPGGSSYNSPLHF. The CDR3 DNA reads as TGTGCCAGCAGCTTAAGCCCAGGGGGCAGCTCCTATAATTCACCCCTCCACTTT.

J is TRBJ1-6 and V is TRBV19; D may be TRBD1 (6 bases). The germline gives CDR1 LNHDA, CDR2 SQIVND (reference sequence). This CDR3 has 14 residues. The ends were cut back, 6 bases at V and 12 bases at J, with 18 bases in the middle. The CDR3 DNA follows: TGTGCCAGTAGCCCAGGACAGACAATTCAACCCCTCCACTTT. Translation gives CASSPGQTIQPLHF.

A word on this clone: Compared with germline, one end of the junction differs, possibly owing to a read error. The rearrangement links TRBV5-5 to TRBJ2-2; TRBD2 aligns across 8 bases. This CDR3 is built from 17 residues. The V gene's germline CDR1 is SGHKS and CDR2 YYEKEE (reference sequence). CDR3 loop: CASRLRPRGGYTGELFF. CDR3 DNA sequence: TGTGCCAGCCGCTTGCGCCCCCGGGGGGGATACACCGGGGAGCTGTTTTTT.

This chain links TRBV6-1 with TRBJ2-5, with 7 bases that match TRBD2. Trimming removed 6 bases from V and 1 base from J; junction bases left unmatched: 5. The CDR3 is 14 amino acids. Germline V gene lookup returns CDR1 MNHNS and CDR2 SASEGT. The CDR3 region is CASRGGGSQETQYF. The CDR3 DNA is TGTGCCAGCAGGGGCGGGGGTTCCCAAGAGACCCAGTACTTC.